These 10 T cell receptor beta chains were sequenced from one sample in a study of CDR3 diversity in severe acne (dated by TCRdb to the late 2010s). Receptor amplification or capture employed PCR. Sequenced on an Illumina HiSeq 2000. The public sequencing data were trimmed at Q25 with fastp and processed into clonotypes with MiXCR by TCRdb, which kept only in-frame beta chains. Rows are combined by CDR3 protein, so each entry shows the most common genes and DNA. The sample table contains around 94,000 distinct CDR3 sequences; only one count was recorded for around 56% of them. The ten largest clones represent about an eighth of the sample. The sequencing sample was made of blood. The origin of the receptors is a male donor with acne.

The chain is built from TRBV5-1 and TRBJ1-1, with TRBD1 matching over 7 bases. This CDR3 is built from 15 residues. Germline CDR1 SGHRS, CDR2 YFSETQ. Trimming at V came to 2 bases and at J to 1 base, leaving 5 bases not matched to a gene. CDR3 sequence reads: CASSFPGTANTEAFF. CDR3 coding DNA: TGCGCCAGCAGCTTCCCCGGGACAGCGAACACTGAAGCTTTCTTT.

CDR3 in amino acids: CAIRVASGQGDKGTDTQYF. CDR3 nucleotide sequence: TGTGCCATCAGGGTGGCCTCGGGACAGGGTGATAAGGGCACAGATACGCAGTATTTT. V is TRBV10-3 and J is TRBJ2-3; 9 bases match TRBD1. There are 19 residues in the CDR3. Per germline, CDR1 ENHRY and CDR2 SYGVKD. V dropped 6 bases and J dropped 1; count of bases not matched to a gene: 17.

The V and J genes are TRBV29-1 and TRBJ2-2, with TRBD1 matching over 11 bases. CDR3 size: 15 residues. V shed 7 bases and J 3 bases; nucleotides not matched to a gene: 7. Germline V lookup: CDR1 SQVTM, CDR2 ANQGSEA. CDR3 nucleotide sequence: TGCAGCGCCGGACAGGGGGCGCGGGACACCGGGGAGCTGTTTTTT. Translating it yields CSAGQGARDTGELFF.

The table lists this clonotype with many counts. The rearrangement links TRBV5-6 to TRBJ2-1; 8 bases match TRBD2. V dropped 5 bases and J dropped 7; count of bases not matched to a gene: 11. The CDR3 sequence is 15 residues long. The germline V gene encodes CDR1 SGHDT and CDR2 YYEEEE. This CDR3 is CASRVSGKGGNEQFF. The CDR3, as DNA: TGTGCCAGCAGGGTTAGCGGGAAGGGTGGGAATGAGCAGTTCTTC.

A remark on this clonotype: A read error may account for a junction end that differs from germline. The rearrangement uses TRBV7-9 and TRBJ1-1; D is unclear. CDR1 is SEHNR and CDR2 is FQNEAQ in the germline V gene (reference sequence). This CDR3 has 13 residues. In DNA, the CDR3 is TGTGCCATCAGCGCGAGTCCTAACACTGAAGCTTTCTTT. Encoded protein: CAISASPNTEAFF.

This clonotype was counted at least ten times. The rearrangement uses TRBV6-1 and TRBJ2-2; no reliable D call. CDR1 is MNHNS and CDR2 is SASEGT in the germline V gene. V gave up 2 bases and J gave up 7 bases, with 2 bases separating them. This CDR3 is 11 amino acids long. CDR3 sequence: CASSEIGELFF. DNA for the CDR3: TGTGCCAGCAGTGAAATCGGGGAGCTGTTTTTT.

For the CDR3, the DNA is TGTGCCAGCTCCTCTGCCCAGACCCAGTACTTC. Its protein product is CASSSAQTQYF. The chain is built from TRBV2 and TRBJ2-5, with D unresolved. Germline V lookup: CDR1 SNHLY, CDR2 FYNNEI. V was pared by 8 bases and J by 6 bases, with 10 bases between. CDR3 length equals 11 residues. Based on the CDR3 plus reference TRBV2 and TRBJ2-5, the full variable domain is EPEVTQTPSHQVTQMGQEVILRCVPISNHLYFYWYRQILGQKVEFLVSFYNNEISEKSEIFDDQFSVERPDGSNFTLKIRSTKLEDSAMYFCASSSAQTQYFGPGTRLLVL.

The DNA of the CDR3 is TGCGCCAGCAGGAAGGACTCCTACAATGAGCAGTTCTTC. It is translated as CASRKDSYNEQFF. J is TRBJ2-1 and V is TRBV10-1; D is unclear. Deletions cut 6 bases from V and 0 bases from J, with 6 bases between. The CDR3 contains 13 residues. Per germline, CDR1 WNHNN and CDR2 SYGVQD (reference sequence).

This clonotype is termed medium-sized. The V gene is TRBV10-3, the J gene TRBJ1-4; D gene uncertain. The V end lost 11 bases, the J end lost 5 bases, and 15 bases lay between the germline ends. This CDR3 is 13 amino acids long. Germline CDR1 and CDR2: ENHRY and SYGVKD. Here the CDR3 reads CASAVAENEKLFF. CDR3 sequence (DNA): TGTGCCTCGGCGGTGGCTGAAAATGAAAAACTGTTTTTT.

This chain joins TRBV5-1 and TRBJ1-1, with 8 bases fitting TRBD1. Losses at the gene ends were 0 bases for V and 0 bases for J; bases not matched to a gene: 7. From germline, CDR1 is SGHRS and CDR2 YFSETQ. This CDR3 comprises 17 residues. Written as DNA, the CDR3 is TGCGCCAGCAGCTTGGAGCAGGGGGCTCTAATGAACACTGAAGCTTTCTTT. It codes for CASSLEQGALMNTEAFF.